Listed below are T cell receptor beta chains from one sample, sequenced in a study of blood T cell repertoires in COVID-19. Generated by immunoSEQ multiplex PCR, the TCRdb table keeps only in-frame clones and is missing some. The profile shows 150,000 or so clones, roughly 90% of them singletons. Sequences were obtained from peripheral blood. The receptor set was obtained from a man aged 25 to 45 with COVID-19, enrolled during active disease. The CDR3 runs from the conserved cysteine through the conserved F or W. D genes are given only for firm matches.

J | D | length | V | CDR3
TRBJ1-1 | - | 15 | TRBV5-1 | CASSTQGGGYTEAFF
TRBJ2-3 | - | 16 | TRBV5-1 | CASSLATGDVTDTQYF
TRBJ2-7 | - | 15 | TRBV7-6 | CASSPGLTLSYEQYF
TRBJ1-2 | - | 13 | TRBV27 | CASRPDSFYGYTF
TRBJ1-1 | - | 18 | TRBV18 | CASSQFPGGGPSVTEAFF
TRBJ2-1 | - | 13 | TRBV2 | CASRPTSRDEQFF
TRBJ1-1 | - | 14 | TRBV27 | CASSPGVGLTEAFF
TRBJ2-5 | TRBD2 | 17 | TRBV5-6 | CASSSGTSGGALETQYF
TRBJ1-1 | TRBD1 | 16 | TRBV7-2 | CASSLWAGGKNTEAFF
TRBJ1-2 | TRBD1 | 14 | TRBV27 | CASSLDRTNYGYTF
TRBJ2-1 | TRBD1 | 17 | TRBV3-1/TRBV3-2 | CASSQLAGTGTYNEQFF
TRBJ1-3 | - | 15 | TRBV29-1 | CSVVDWEGGGNTIYF
TRBJ1-1 | TRBD1 | 16 | TRBV6-6 | CASRYGYRTGGTEAFF